This entry lists 22 T cell receptor beta chains sequenced from one sample in a study of cytomegalovirus exposure and HLA in healthy donors. Sequencing used immunoSEQ multiplex PCR; TCRdb keeps in-frame clones, though not all of them. This sample has about 130,000 clones, with more than 70% found just once. Sequenced sample: PBMCs. Receptor source: a man aged 25-40 years in good health and CMV-seronegative.

The CDR3 loop is CASSAYQGQGRSNYGYTF. CDR3 bases: TGTGCCAGCAGTGCCTATCAAGGACAGGGGCGATCTAACTATGGCTACACCTTC. The chain has TRBV6-1 and TRBJ1-2, with 9 bases matching TRBD1. Germline CDR1 reads MNHNS; CDR2 reads SASEGT. The ends lost 4 bases at V and 0 bases at J; junction bases unmatched: 12. The CDR3 is 18 residues long.

Here the CDR3 reads CASSLLSGADTQYF. CDR3 DNA sequence: TGTGCCAGCAGCTTATTAAGTGGAGCAGATACGCAGTATTTT. The V call is TRBV11-2, the J call TRBJ2-3, with D hard to call. V was pared by 2 bases and J by 4 bases, with 10 bases between. This CDR3 region has 14 residues. The germline V gene has CDR1 SGHAT and CDR2 FQNNGV.

The chain carries TRBV29-1 and TRBJ2-3; possible D gene TRBD1, 6 bases. The CDR3 length is 14 residues. The germline V and J ends were trimmed by 6 bases and 3 bases, with 16 bases remaining between them. Germline V lookup: CDR1 SQVTM, CDR2 ANQGSEA. The CDR3 nucleotides read TGCAGCGTCTCAGGGGTTATTAGGACAGATACGCAGTATTTT. As protein: CSVSGVIRTDTQYF.

V is TRBV6-6 and J is TRBJ2-3; D gene uncertain. The CDR3 loop spans 16 amino acids. V dropped 7 bases and J dropped 6 bases, with 23 bases sitting between them. Per germline, CDR1 MNHNY and CDR2 SVGAGI (reference sequence). The CDR3 here is CASKEPSVPQMDTQYF. In DNA, the CDR3 is TGTGCCAGCAAGGAACCATCCGTGCCACAGATGGATACGCAGTATTTT.

This clone was seen a single time. The chain uses TRBV6-1 and TRBJ1-2; D not certain. Germline values: CDR1 MNHNS, CDR2 SASEGT. The CDR3 consists of 12 residues. V lost 10 bases and J lost 0, with 9 bases in between. The CDR3 DNA is TGTGCCACCCGATTAGCTAACTATGGCTACACCTTC. Translated, it gives CATRLANYGYTF.

The chain has TRBV7-6 and TRBJ1-1, with D maybe TRBD1 (6 bases). This CDR3 contains 14 residues. Looked up from germline, CDR1 is SGHVS and CDR2 is FNYEAQ. V was cut by 6 bases and J by 1 base, with 12 bases left in between. CDR3 coding DNA: TGTGCCAGCAGGAAGGAACAGGGGAACACTGAAGCTTTCTTT. This gives the protein CASRKEQGNTEAFF.

The rearrangement uses TRBV29-1 and TRBJ1-1; 8 bases are shared with TRBD1. This CDR3 has 15 residues. CDR1 and CDR2 (germline): SQVTM, ANQGSEA. Trimming at V came to 4 bases and at J to 3 bases, leaving 10 bases not matched to a gene. CDR3 loop: CSVGTGPEGDTEAFF. For the CDR3, the DNA is TGCAGCGTTGGGACAGGGCCCGAAGGGGACACTGAAGCTTTCTTT.

This chain uses TRBV5-8 with TRBJ1-1, with TRBD1 as a possible D gene (5 bases). The germline V gene has CDR1 SGHTS and CDR2 YDEGEE. The CDR3 consists of 14 residues. V lost 1 base and J 4 bases, leaving 11 bases between the germline ends. CDR3 loop: CASSLRWGGTEAFF. In DNA form, the CDR3 reads TGTGCCAGCAGCTTGAGGTGGGGGGGCACTGAAGCTTTCTTT. Combining the CDR3 with reference TRBV5-8 and TRBJ1-1 gives the whole variable domain EAGVTQSPTHLIKTRGQQATLRCSPISGHTSVYWYQQALGLGLQFLLWYDEGEERNRGNFPPRFSGRQFPNYSSELNVNALELEDSALYLCASSLRWGGTEAFFGQGTRLTVV.

V gene TRBV7-6 combines with J gene TRBJ1-1; 9 nucleotides match TRBD1. The CDR3 consists of 22 residues. Germline-derived CDR1 and CDR2 are SGHVS and FNYEAQ. J gave up 0 bases and V 4 bases, and 24 bases lay outside the gene matches. The CDR3 loop is CASSSRDLLDRGRFVMNTEAFF. The CDR3 DNA is TGTGCCAGCAGCTCGCGCGATTTATTGGACAGGGGTCGTTTCGTGATGAACACTGAAGCTTTCTTT.

CDR3 region: CASSLALTATNEKLFF. The CDR3 coding sequence is TGTGCCAGCAGCTTGGCACTAACGGCAACTAATGAAAAACTGTTTTTT. The genes are TRBV5-6 and TRBJ1-4; D unresolved. The germline V and J ends were trimmed by 0 bases and 0 bases, with 9 bases remaining between them. The CDR3 consists of 16 residues. Germline V gives CDR1 SGHDT, CDR2 YYEEEE.

CDR3 loop: CASSWEGGTGNQPQHF. The CDR3 nucleotides read TGTGCCAGTAGTTGGGAAGGCGGGACAGGGAATCAGCCCCAGCATTTT. The chain uses TRBV19 and TRBJ1-5, with TRBD1 identical over 9 bases. This CDR3 has 16 amino acids. V trimming: 5 bases; J trimming: 4 bases; junction bases outside the gene matches: 9. Germline loops: CDR1 LNHDA, CDR2 SQIVND (reference sequence).

The chain uses TRBV10-3 and TRBJ1-1; TRBD1 matches 7 bases. Losses at the gene ends were 0 bases for V and 0 bases for J; bases not matched to a gene: 16. The CDR3 extends over 20 amino acids. Germline V CDR1 and CDR2: ENHRY, SYGVKD. The CDR3 region has the DNA TGTGCCATCAGTGAGTCGGGACAGACTCTATTCGGGCGGATGAACACTGAAGCTTTCTTT. The encoded protein is CAISESGQTLFGRMNTEAFF.

This chain connects TRBV5-6 to TRBJ2-7, with D tentatively TRBD2 (6 bases). CDR1 and CDR2 from the germline V gene are SGHDT and YYEEEE. V gave up 0 bases and J gave up 4 bases, with 17 bases separating them. The CDR3 covers 16 residues. CDR3 DNA sequence: TGTGCCAGCAGCTTGGTGTTTAACACAGGAGGGTACGAGCAGTACTTC. Protein: CASSLVFNTGGYEQYF.

The chain has TRBV5-4 and TRBJ1-4; D possibly corresponds to TRBD1 (5 bases). Per the germline V gene, CDR1 is SGHNT and CDR2 is YYREEE (reference sequence). Deletions cut 0 bases from V and 13 bases from J, with 22 bases between. CDR3 length: 16 residues. CDR3 in amino acids: CASSLGAGVGMKGLFF. DNA of the CDR3: TGTGCCAGCAGCTTGGGGGCGGGGGTCGGGATGAAGGGACTGTTTTTT.

The J gene is TRBJ1-5, the V gene TRBV7-9; weak D call: TRBD1 (6 bases). The V and J ends lost 4 bases and 3 bases respectively, with 13 bases between them. CDR1 is SEHNR, CDR2 FQNEAQ, per germline (reference sequence). The CDR3 totals 15 residues. This CDR3 reads CASSSSGALNQPQHF. The DNA for the CDR3 is TGTGCCAGCAGCTCCTCAGGGGCGCTCAATCAGCCCCAGCATTTT.

Only a few counts were recorded for this clone. The rearrangement links TRBV6-5 to TRBJ1-2, with TRBD1 identical over 7 bases. The CDR3 runs to 15 residues. V lost 0 bases and J lost 4; bases outside the gene matches: 5. Germline assignment: CDR1 MNHEY and CDR2 SVGAGI. CDR3 DNA sequence: TGTGCCAGCAGTTACTCGAATCGACAGGGCTATGGCTACACCTTC. Its protein product is CASSYSNRQGYGYTF.

This clone was seen only a few times. This rearrangement joins TRBV30 to TRBJ1-2; no definite D call. CDR1 and CDR2 from the germline V gene are GTSNPN and SVGIG (reference sequence). The CDR3 has 13 amino acids. Between the trimmed V and J ends, which lost 3 bases and 8 bases, there was a span of 16 bases. CDR3 sequence (DNA): TGTGCCTGGAGACGGATCCCCCTACAGGGCTACACCTTC. Encoded protein: CAWRRIPLQGYTF.

This clone was seen a few times. The chain is built from TRBV6-1 and TRBJ1-2; D not certain. Trimming left V 5 bases short and J 7 bases short, with 14 bases between. The CDR3 extends over 13 amino acids. Germline-derived CDR1 and CDR2 are MNHNS and SASEGT. CDR3 in amino acids: CASSTQDLSGYTF. The CDR3 region has the DNA TGTGCCAGCAGTACCCAAGATCTTAGTGGCTACACCTTC.

The chain combines TRBV14 with TRBJ2-7; possibly TRBD2 for D (6 bases). V gave up 0 bases and J gave up 2 bases, with 11 bases separating them. The CDR3 loop spans 15 amino acids. CDR1 is SGHDN, CDR2 FVKESK, per germline. The CDR3 region is CASSQDIAETYEQYF. The DNA of the CDR3 is TGTGCCAGCAGCCAAGACATAGCGGAAACCTACGAGCAGTACTTC. The variable domain in full, completed from reference TRBV14 and TRBJ2-7, reads EAGVTQFPSHSVIEKGQTVTLRCDPISGHDNLYWYRRVMGKEIKFLLHFVKESKQDESGMPNNRFLAERTGGTYSTLKVQPAELEDSGVYFCASSQDIAETYEQYFGPGTRLTVT.

This rearrangement joins TRBV6-1 to TRBJ1-1; tentative D call: TRBD1 (5 bases). Germline V lookup: CDR1 MNHNS, CDR2 SASEGT. The germline V and J ends were trimmed by 1 base and 3 bases, with 12 bases remaining between them. This CDR3 has 15 amino acids. The CDR3 DNA follows: TGTGCCAGCAGTGAAGGTGGGGGGTGGGACACTGAAGCTTTCTTT. Translation gives CASSEGGGWDTEAFF.

The chain employs TRBV9 and TRBJ2-2; 10 bases are shared with TRBD2. After removal of 2 bases from V and 7 bases from J, the junction contained 14 bases not matched to a gene. Germline values: CDR1 SGDLS, CDR2 YYNGEE. This CDR3 has 18 residues. CDR3 DNA sequence: TGTGCCAGCAGCGTGGGACGGGTTGCTAGCGGGAGTGTCGGGGAGCTGTTTTTT. Translating it yields CASSVGRVASGSVGELFF.

The rearrangement joins TRBV2 to TRBJ2-1; tentative D call: TRBD2 (6 bases). The V gene lost 5 bases and the J gene lost 5 bases, with 28 bases spanning the gap. CDR3 size: 19 residues. Looked up from germline, CDR1 is SNHLY and CDR2 is FYNNEI. For the CDR3, the DNA is TGTGCCAGCAGTTATCCTAACCCCCAGACTAGTTCTCGGGACAATGAGCAGTTCTTC. Its protein is CASSYPNPQTSSRDNEQFF.